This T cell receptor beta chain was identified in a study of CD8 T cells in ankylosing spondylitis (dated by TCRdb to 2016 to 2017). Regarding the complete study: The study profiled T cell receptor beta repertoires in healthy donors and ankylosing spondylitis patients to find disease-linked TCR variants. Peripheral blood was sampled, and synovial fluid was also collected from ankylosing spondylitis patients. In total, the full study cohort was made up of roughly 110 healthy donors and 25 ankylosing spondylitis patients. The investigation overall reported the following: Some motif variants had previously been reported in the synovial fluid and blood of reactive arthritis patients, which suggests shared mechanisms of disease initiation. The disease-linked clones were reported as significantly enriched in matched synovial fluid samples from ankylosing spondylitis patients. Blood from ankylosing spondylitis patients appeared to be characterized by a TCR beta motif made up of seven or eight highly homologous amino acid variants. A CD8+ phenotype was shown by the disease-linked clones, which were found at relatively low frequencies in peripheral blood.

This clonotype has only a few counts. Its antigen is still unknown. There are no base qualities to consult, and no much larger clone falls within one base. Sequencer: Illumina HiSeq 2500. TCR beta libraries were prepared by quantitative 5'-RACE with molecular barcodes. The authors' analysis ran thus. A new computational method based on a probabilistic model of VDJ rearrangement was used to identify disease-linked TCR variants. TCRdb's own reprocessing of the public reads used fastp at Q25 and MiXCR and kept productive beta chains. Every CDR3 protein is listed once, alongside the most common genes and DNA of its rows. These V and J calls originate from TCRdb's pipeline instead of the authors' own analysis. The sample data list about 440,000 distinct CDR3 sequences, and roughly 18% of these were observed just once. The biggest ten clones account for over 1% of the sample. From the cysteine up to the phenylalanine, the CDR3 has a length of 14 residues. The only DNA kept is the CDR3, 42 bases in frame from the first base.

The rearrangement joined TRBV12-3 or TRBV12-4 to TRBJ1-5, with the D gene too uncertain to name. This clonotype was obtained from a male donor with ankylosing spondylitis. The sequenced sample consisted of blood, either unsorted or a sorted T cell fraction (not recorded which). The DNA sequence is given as TGTGCGTCGGGGTCCCGTTATAGCAATCAGCCCCAGCATTTT. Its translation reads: CASGSRYSNQPQHF.